Below, one T cell receptor (beta chain) is given with its context. Its target is not known. This specimen belongs to a study of identical twins. General observations from the study: Twin-shared out-of-frame alpha sequences showed excess low generation probability.

TCRdb independently ran MiXCR on the 5' RACE reads; one entry per CDR3 protein. The table lists about 700,000 distinct CDR3 sequences, about 9.4% of them singletons. This CDR3 spans 15 amino acids. V was clipped by 2 bases and J by 7 bases, with 17 bases between them. From germline, CDR1 is SGHKS and CDR2 YYEKEE (reference sequence). These same records also appear under a second study, on yellow fever vaccine responses in identical twins.

The sequence was obtained from a young woman in good health. The chain carries TRBV5-5 and TRBJ2-3; TRBD2 might be the D (5 bases). The specimen was PBMCs. CDR3 region: CASSLWVLASYTQYF. Here the CDR3 DNA reads TGTGCCAGCAGCTTATGGGTCCTAGCATCCTATACGCAGTATTTT.